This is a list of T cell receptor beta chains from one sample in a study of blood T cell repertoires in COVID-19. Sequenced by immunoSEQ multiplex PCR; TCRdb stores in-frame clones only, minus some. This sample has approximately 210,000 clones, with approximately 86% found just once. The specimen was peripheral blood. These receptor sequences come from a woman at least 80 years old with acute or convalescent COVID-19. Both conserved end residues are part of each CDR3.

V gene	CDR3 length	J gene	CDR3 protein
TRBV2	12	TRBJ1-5	CASQDSLQPQHF
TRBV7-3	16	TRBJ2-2	CASTQGSGGPTGELFF
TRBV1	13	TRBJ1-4	CTSSRTVNEKLFF
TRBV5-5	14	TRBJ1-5	CASSLEGARQPQHF
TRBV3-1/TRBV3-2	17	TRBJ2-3	CASSQGLAGLHADTQYF
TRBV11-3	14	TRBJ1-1	CASSLRGTNTEAFF
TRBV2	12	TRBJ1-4	CASLQGIEKLFF
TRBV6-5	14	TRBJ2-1	CASSYSGGSGEQFF
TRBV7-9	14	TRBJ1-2	CASTRTGGSYGYTF
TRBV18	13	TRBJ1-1	CASSQDKNTEAFF
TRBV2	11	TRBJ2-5	CASSPQYTQYF
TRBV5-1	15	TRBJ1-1	CASSPRVAASTEAFF
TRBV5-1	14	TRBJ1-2	CASSLDRSNYGYTF
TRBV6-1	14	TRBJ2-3	CASSEVGGADTQYF
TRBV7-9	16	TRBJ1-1	CASSIRQGARVTEAFF
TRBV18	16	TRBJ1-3	CASSNRQDSSGNTIYF
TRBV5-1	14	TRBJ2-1	CASSLGGTSREQFF
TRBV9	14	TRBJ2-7	CASSLGGALYEQYF
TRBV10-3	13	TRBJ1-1	CAITRTVNTEAFF
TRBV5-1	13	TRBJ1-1	CASSFGQGNEAFF
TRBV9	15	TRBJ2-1	CASSVDSGSYNEQFF
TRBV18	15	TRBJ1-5	CASSPDPGVNQPQHF
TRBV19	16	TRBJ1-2	CASSIDRDRSNYGYTF
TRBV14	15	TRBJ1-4	CASSFRQGTNEKLFF
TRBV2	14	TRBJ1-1	CASSAQGGVAEAFF
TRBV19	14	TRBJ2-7	CASSTLGQSNEQYF
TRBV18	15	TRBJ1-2	CASSPVGRTGDGYTF
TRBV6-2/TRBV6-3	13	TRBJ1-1	CASSLELGTEAFF
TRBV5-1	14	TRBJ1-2	CASSPGPGDYGYTF
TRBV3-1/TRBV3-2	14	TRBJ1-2	CASSPLGANYGYTF
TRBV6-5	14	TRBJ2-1	CASSYDRVGNEQFF
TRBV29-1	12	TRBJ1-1	CSSNRGDAEAFF
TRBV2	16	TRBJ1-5	CASSERSGTGFQPQHF
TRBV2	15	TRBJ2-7	CASTSQRGLSYEQYF
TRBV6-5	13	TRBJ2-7	CASRTGGLYEQYF
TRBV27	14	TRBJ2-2	CASRAGGLTGELFF
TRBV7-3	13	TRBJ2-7	CASSRDRGYEQYF
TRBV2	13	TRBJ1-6	CASRRGLGSPLHF
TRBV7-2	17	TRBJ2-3	CASSPGLAGGRGITQYF
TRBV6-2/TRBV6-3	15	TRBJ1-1	CASSYSRLWNTEAFF
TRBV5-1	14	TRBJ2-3	CASKRGDATDTQYF
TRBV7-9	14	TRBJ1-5	CASSLGAGGQPQHF
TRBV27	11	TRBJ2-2	CASSFSGELFF
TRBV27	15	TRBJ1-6	CASSWATVYNSPLHF
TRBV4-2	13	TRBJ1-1	CASSQEVGTEAFF
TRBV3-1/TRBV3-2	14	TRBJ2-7	CASSPQARGYEQYF
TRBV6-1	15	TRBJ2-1	CASSSTGGSYNEQFF
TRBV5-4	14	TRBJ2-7	CASSLGAGSYEQYF
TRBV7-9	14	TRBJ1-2	CASSDYRDSSGYTF
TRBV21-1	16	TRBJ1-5	CASSTITGQGDQPQHF
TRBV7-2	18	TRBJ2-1	CASSLTSGGQSSYNEQFF
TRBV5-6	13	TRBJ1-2	CASSWDRGGGYTF
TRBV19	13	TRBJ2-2	CASSVQGTGELFF
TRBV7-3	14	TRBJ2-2	CASSLSTNTGELFF
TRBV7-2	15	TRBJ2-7	CASSFQPGVSYEQYF
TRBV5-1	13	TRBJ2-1	CASSPTGGNEQFF
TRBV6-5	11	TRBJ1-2	CASSAGFGYTF
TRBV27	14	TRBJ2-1	CATQPGDSYNEQFF
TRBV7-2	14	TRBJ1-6	CASSQLPEDSPLHF
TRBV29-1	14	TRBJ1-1	CSVVQAPADTEAFF